This TCR beta chain appears in the sequencing data of a study of T cell repertoires in aging, cancer and after chemotherapy. Multiplex touch-down PCR with TRB-A/B primers amplified rearranged V-D-J TRB sequences. TCRdb itself ran the multiplex PCR reads through MiXCR, one entry per CDR3 protein. The sample lists approximately 280 distinct CDR3 sequences, roughly 56% occurring once. Peripheral blood genomic DNA, not sorted cells or RNA, was the template. By share, this clonotype ranks as large. The length of the CDR3 is 13 residues. Trimming removed 5 bases from V and 1 base from J, with 8 bases in between. Germline V gives CDR1 SGHAT, CDR2 FQNNGV.

The receptor was isolated from a human donor with a blood cancer. Material for sequencing was blood. The gene calls are TRBV11-2 and TRBJ2-5; the D is unclear. The CDR3 nucleotides read TGTGCCAGCAGCCATCCCCCCCAAGAGACCCAGTACTTC. Its translation: CASSHPPQETQYF.